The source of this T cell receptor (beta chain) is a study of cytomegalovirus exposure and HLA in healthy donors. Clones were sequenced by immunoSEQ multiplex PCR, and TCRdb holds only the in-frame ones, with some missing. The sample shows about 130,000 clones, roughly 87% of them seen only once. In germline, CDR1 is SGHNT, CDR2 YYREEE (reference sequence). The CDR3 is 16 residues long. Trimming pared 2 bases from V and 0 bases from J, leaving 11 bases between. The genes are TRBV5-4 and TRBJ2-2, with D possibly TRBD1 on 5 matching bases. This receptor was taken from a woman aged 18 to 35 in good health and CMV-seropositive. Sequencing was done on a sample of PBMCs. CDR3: CASSFMGLSNTGELFF. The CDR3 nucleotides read TGTGCCAGCAGCTTCATGGGGCTTTCGAACACCGGGGAGCTGTTTTTT.